One and the same sample provided the 15 T cell receptor beta chains below, sequenced in a study of shared clonotypes between healthy human individuals. Method: immunoSEQ multiplex PCR; TCRdb's copy keeps in-frame clones and lacks some. The sample carries 2 million or so clones, 85% to 95% recorded once. Naive CD8 populations comprised CD45RO-negative cells positively selected for CCR7, excluding terminally differentiated effector memory CD45RA+ cells. The sample consisted of naive CD8+ T cells sorted from blood. These receptor sequences come from a man between 18 and 35 years old in good health.

The CDR3 spells CASSESRDRLPGYTF. The DNA of the CDR3 is TGTGCCAGCAGTGAAAGTAGGGACAGACTCCCTGGCTACACCTTC. The chain employs TRBV6-1 and TRBJ1-2; 7 nucleotides match TRBD1. CDR3 length: 15 residues. V trimming: 2 bases; J trimming: 7 bases; junction bases outside the gene matches: 10. CDR1 and CDR2 from the germline V gene are MNHNS and SASEGT.

The chain has TRBV13 and TRBJ2-1; D possibly corresponds to TRBD1 (6 bases). Trimming removed 5 bases from V and 0 bases from J, with 17 bases in between. Germline values: CDR1 PRHDT, CDR2 FYEKMQ (reference sequence). The CDR3 loop spans 17 amino acids. CDR3: CASSPVTGIGSYNEQFF. CDR3 sequence (DNA): TGTGCCAGCAGCCCCGTTACAGGGATCGGCTCCTACAATGAGCAGTTCTTC.

V and J are TRBV28 and TRBJ1-5; 8 bases fit TRBD1. V was pared by 4 bases and J by 5 bases, with 7 bases of the junction left unmatched. Germline loops: CDR1 MDHEN, CDR2 SYDVKM. CDR3 size: 15 residues. The CDR3 DNA is TGTGCCAGCAGTTCGGACAGGGATAGGTATCAGCCCCAGCATTTT. It specifies CASSSDRDRYQPQHF.

A single count supports this clone. The chain uses TRBV11-2 and TRBJ2-3; 9 bases map to TRBD1. J was trimmed by 1 base and V by 0 bases; bases with no gene match: 8. The CDR3 is 18 amino acids. CDR1 SGHAT and CDR2 FQNNGV come from the germline V gene. The CDR3, as DNA: TGTGCCAGCAGCTTAGATCAGGGGACAGGGCTGGGCACAGATACGCAGTATTTT. Residues: CASSLDQGTGLGTDTQYF.

The chain links TRBV7-9 to TRBJ2-2, with TRBD2 matching 10 bases. CDR3 size: 16 residues. Per germline, CDR1 SEHNR and CDR2 FQNEAQ (reference sequence). V gave up 7 bases and J gave up 5 bases; unmatched junction bases: 10. The CDR3 DNA sequence: TGTGCCAGCACCCACGGGCTAGCGGGAGTGACCGGGGAGCTGTTTTTT. It specifies CASTHGLAGVTGELFF.

Of note for this clone: The same CDR3 also results from other DNA sequences found in this sample. V usage is TRBV16 and J usage is TRBJ1-2, with a weak D call TRBD1 (5 bases). Germline V gives CDR1 KGHSY, CDR2 FQNENV. The CDR3 totals 11 residues. V shed 3 bases and J shed 7 bases, with 6 bases lying between them. CDR3 nucleotides: TGTGCCAGCAGCCAGGGGGGTGGCTACACCTTC. Its translation: CASSQGGGYTF.

As to this clone: In the same sample, other DNA sequences code for this CDR3. V gene TRBV9 combines with J gene TRBJ2-1; TRBD2 agrees at 10 bases. The V segment lost 3 bases and the J segment 0 bases; nucleotides outside the gene matches: 0. This CDR3 is built from 15 residues. Germline values: CDR1 SGDLS, CDR2 YYNGEE. The CDR3 region has the DNA TGTGCCAGCAGCGGGACTAGCGGCTCCTACAATGAGCAGTTCTTC. Encoded protein: CASSGTSGSYNEQFF.

The J gene is TRBJ2-1, the V gene TRBV2; D gene uncertain. Germline V gene sequence: CDR1 SNHLY, CDR2 FYNNEI. CDR3 size: 15 residues. The V end lost 8 bases, the J end lost 0 bases, and 14 bases lay between the germline ends. CDR3 DNA sequence: TGTGCCAGCCGAATTCAAACCAGCTCCTACAATGAGCAGTTCTTC. Protein product: CASRIQTSSYNEQFF.

The chain employs TRBV7-9 and TRBJ2-1; D is undetermined. The CDR3 consists of 13 residues. Germline V CDR1 and CDR2: SEHNR, FQNEAQ (reference sequence). V lost 5 bases, J lost 6 bases, and 11 bases lay in between. The CDR3 here is CASSRWEFNEQFF. CDR3 nucleotides: TGTGCCAGCAGCAGATGGGAATTCAATGAGCAGTTCTTC.

The chain recombines TRBV27 with TRBJ2-7; unclear D gene. The CDR3 covers 14 residues. The germline V gene has CDR1 MNHEY and CDR2 SMNVEV (reference sequence). Trimming removed 5 bases at V and 3 bases at J, with 14 bases between. In DNA form, the CDR3 reads TGTGCCAGCAGTGCCCGGACCACCATCTACGAGCAGTACTTC. This translates into CASSARTTIYEQYF.

This sequence joins TRBV4-1 and TRBJ1-2; D gene ambiguous. CDR1 and CDR2 from the germline V gene are MGHRA and YSYEKL. Trimming left V 0 bases short and J 4 bases short, with 6 bases between. This CDR3 comprises 13 residues. DNA for the CDR3: TGCGCCAGCAGCCAAGAGGCGGGCTATGGCTACACCTTC. Translation gives CASSQEAGYGYTF.

This chain joins TRBV5-8 and TRBJ2-7, with D tentatively TRBD1 (6 bases). Per germline, CDR1 SGHTS and CDR2 YDEGEE. The length of the CDR3 is 13 residues. Trimming pared 4 bases from V and 4 bases from J, leaving 12 bases between. In DNA, the CDR3 is TGTGCCAGCAGCGCCACACAGGGTTACGAGCAGTACTTC. Translation: CASSATQGYEQYF.

A remark on this clone: At the DNA level, this CDR3 is encoded by other sequences in the same sample as well. This chain uses TRBV9 with TRBJ2-7; D is possibly TRBD2 (7 bases). The CDR3 has 14 residues. V was shortened by 2 bases and J by 2 bases, with 11 bases between the two germline ends. Germline CDR1 SGDLS, CDR2 YYNGEE. For the CDR3, the DNA is TGTGCCAGCAGCGTGGGGGGGCCTCCCTACGAGCAGTACTTC. Protein: CASSVGGPPYEQYF. The full variable domain, its missing parts supplied by reference TRBV9 and TRBJ2-7, is DSGVTQTPKHLITATGQRVTLRCSPRSGDLSVYWYQQSLDQGLQFLIQYYNGEERAKGNILERFSAQQFPDLHSELNLSSLELGDSALYFCASSVGGPPYEQYFGPGTRLTVT.

As regards this clone: Distinct nucleotide sequences in the sample also encode this CDR3. The J gene is TRBJ2-3, the V gene TRBV6-5; D gene unclear. This CDR3 has 14 residues. Trimming removed 0 bases at V and 0 bases at J, with 4 bases between. Germline V gene lookup returns CDR1 MNHEY and CDR2 SVGAGI. CDR3 nucleotide sequence: TGTGCCAGCAGTTACTCAGAGAGCACAGATACGCAGTATTTT. Translated, it gives CASSYSESTDTQYF.

This chain joins TRBV2 and TRBJ2-2; 9 nucleotides match TRBD1. Germline CDR1 SNHLY, CDR2 FYNNEI. J was trimmed by 5 bases and V by 6 bases; bases with no gene match: 4. The CDR3 sequence is 14 residues long. CDR3 DNA: TGTGCCAGCAGGGGAGGACAGGGGACCGGGGAGCTGTTTTTT. Translation: CASRGGQGTGELFF.